The clone carrying this TCR beta chain occurred once. Its antigen remains unknown. This sample is part of a study of T cell responses to AZD1222 COVID-19 vaccine. The CDR3 is 12 residues long. Germline assignment: CDR1 LGHNA and CDR2 YNFKEQ. V dropped 1 base and J dropped 7 bases, with 5 bases sitting between them. General observations from the study: Baseline seropositivity occurred in only six AZD1222 recipients. Spike-wide coverage was observed for vaccine-associated CD4 TCRs, with dominant responses at 160-218 and 743-854. After the peak T cell response, and only then, were repertoires sampled. In the spike-specific TCR repertoire, nearly half reportedly target unmutated variant regions.

Libraries were prepared by immunoSEQ multiplex PCR; TCRdb keeps only in-frame clonotypes and omits some of them. Of some 58,000 clones in the sample, around 80% are singletons; the top ten hold roughly 5.1%. The receptor's source is an adult who received the AZD1222 COVID-19 vaccine. The chain recombines TRBV4-2 with TRBJ1-3; no firm D call. The sequences come from peripheral blood, collected 28 days after the second AZD1222 dose. CDR3 sequence: CASSQGANTIYF. DNA for the CDR3: TGTGCCAGCAGCCAAGGCGCGAACACCATATATTTT.